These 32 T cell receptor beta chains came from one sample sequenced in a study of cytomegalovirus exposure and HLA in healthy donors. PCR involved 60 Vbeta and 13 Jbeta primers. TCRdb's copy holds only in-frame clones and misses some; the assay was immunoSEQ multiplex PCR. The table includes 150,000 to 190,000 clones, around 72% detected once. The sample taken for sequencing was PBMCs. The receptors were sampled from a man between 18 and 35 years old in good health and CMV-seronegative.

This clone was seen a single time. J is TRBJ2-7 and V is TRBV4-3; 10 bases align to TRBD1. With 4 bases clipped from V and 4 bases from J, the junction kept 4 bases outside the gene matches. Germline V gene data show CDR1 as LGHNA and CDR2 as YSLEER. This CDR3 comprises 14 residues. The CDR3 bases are TGCGCCAGCAGCCCCGGACAGGGGGGATACGAGCAGTACTTC. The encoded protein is CASSPGQGGYEQYF.

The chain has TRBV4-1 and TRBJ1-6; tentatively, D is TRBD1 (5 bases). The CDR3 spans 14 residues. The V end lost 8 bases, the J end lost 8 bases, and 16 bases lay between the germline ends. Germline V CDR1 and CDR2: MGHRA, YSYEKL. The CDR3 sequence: CASGAPSSDSPLHF. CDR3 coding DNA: TGCGCCAGCGGGGCACCGTCCTCGGATTCACCCCTCCACTTT.

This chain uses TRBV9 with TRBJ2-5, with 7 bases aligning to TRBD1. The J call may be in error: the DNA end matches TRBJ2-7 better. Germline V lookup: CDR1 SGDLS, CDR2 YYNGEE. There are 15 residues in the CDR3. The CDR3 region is CASSVAGQDLNEQYF. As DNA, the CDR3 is TGTGCCAGCAGCGTAGCTGGACAGGACCTCAACGAGCAGTACTTC.

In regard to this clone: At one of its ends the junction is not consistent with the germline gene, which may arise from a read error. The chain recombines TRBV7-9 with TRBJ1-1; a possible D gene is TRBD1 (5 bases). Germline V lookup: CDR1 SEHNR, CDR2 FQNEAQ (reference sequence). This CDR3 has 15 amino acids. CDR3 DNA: TGTTCCAGCAGCTTAGTGGACACTATGAACACTGAAGCTTTCTTT. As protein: CSSSLVDTMNTEAFF.

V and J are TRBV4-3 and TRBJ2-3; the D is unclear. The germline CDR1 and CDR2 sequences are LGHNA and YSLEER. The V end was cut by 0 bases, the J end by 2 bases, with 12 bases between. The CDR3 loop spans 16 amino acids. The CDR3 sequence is CASSQESQVLTDTQYF. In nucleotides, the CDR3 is TGCGCCAGCAGCCAAGAGTCTCAGGTCCTCACAGATACGCAGTATTTT.

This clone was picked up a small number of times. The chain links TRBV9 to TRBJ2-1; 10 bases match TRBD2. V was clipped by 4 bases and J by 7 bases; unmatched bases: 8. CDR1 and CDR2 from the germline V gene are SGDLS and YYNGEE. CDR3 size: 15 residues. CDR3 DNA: TGTGCCAGCAGCAAAGGGGGTAGCGGGAGGAATGAGCAGTTCTTC. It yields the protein CASSKGGSGRNEQFF.

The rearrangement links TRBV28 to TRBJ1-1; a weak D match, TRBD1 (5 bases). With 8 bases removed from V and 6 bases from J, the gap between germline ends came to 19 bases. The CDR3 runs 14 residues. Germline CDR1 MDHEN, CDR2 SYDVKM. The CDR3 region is CASVNRGGSSEAFF. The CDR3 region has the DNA TGTGCCAGCGTTAATAGGGGTGGTAGTTCTGAAGCTTTCTTT. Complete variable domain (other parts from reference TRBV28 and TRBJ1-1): DVKVTQSSRYLVKRTGEKVFLECVQDMDHENMFWYRQDPGLGLRLIYFSYDVKMKEKGDIPEGYSVSREKKERFSLILESASTNQTSMYLCASVNRGGSSEAFFGQGTRLTVV.

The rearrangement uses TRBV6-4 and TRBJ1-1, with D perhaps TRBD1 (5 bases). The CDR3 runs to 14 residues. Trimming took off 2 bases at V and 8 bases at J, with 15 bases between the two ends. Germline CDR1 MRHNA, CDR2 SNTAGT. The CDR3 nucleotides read TGTGCCAGCAGTGACCCCCCCGAAGCAGGGGAAGCTTTCTTT. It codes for CASSDPPEAGEAFF.

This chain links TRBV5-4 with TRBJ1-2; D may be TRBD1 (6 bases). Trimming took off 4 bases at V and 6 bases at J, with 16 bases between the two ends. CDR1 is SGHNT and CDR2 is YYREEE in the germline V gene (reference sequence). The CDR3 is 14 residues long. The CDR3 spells CASSTAGGADGYTF. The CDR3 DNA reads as TGTGCCAGCAGCACCGCTGGGGGGGCGGATGGCTACACCTTC. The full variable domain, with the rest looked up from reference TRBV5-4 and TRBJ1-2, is ETGVTQSPTHLIKTRGQQVTLRCSSQSGHNTVSWYQQALGQGPQFIFQYYREEENGRGNFPPRFSGLQFPNYSSELNVNALELDDSALYLCASSTAGGADGYTFGSGTRLTVV.

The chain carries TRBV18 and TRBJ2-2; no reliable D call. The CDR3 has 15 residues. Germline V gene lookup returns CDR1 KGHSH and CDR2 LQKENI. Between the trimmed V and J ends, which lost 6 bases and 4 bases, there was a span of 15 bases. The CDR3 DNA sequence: TGTGCCAGCTCCACGGGTGACCCTGGCACCGGGGAGCTGTTTTTT. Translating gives CASSTGDPGTGELFF.

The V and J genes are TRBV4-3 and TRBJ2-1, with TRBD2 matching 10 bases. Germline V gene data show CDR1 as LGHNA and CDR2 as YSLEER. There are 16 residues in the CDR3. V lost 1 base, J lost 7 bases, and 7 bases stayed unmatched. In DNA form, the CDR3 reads TGCGCCAGCAGCCAAGTGGCTAGCGGGAGAGGGAATGAGCAGTTCTTC. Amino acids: CASSQVASGRGNEQFF.

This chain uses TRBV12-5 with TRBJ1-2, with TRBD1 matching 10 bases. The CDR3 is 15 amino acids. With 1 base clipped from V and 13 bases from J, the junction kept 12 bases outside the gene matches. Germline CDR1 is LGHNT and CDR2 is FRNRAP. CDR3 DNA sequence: TGTGCTAGTGGTTTGGATCCTACTGGGACAGGGGTCATCACCTTC. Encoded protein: CASGLDPTGTGVITF.

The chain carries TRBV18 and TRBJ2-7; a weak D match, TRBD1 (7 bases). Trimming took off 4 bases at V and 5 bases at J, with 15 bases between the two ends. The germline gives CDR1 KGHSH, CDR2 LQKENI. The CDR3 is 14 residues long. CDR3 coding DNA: TGTGCCAGCTCACTTCGACAGGGCGGGGACGAGCAGTACTTC. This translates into CASSLRQGGDEQYF.

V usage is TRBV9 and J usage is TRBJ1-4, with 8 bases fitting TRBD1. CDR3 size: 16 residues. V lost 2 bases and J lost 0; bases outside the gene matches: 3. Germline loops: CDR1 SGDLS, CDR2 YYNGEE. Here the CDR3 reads CASSVGQASTNEKLFF. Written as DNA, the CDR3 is TGTGCCAGCAGCGTGGGACAGGCGTCAACTAATGAAAAACTGTTTTTT.

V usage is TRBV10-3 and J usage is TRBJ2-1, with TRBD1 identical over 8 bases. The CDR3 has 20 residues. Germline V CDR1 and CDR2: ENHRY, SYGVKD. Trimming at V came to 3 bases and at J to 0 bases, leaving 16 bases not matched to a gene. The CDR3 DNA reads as TGTGCCATCAGTGATCTGTTACCCTTCCCTCAGGGGGCCTCCTACAATGAGCAGTTCTTC. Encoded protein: CAISDLLPFPQGASYNEQFF.

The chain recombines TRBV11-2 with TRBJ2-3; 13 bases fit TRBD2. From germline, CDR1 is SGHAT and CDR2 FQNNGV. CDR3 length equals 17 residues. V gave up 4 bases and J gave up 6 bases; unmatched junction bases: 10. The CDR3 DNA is TGTGCCAGCAGCTCGCCCCCAAGGACTAGCGGGAGTGATACGCAGTATTTT. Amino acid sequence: CASSSPPRTSGSDTQYF.

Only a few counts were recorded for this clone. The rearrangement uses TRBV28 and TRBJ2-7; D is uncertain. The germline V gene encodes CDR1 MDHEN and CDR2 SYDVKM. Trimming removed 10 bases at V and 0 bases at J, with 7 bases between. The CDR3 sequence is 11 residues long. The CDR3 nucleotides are TGTGCCACTTTCTCCTCCTACGAGCAGTACTTC. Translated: CATFSSYEQYF.

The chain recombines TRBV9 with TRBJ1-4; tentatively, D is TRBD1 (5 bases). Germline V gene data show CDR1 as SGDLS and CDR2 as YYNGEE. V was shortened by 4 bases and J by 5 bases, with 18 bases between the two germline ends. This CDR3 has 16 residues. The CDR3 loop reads CASSSLGGETNEKLFF. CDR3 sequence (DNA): TGTGCCAGCAGCTCCCTGGGAGGGGAAACCAATGAAAAACTGTTTTTT. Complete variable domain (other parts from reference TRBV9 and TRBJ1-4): DSGVTQTPKHLITATGQRVTLRCSPRSGDLSVYWYQQSLDQGLQFLIQYYNGEERAKGNILERFSAQQFPDLHSELNLSSLELGDSALYFCASSSLGGETNEKLFFGSGTQLSVL.

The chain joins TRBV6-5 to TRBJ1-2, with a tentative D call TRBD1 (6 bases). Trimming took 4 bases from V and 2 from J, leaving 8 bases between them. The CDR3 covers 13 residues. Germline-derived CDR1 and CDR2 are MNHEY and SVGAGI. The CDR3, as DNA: TGTGCCAGCAGTTCGCAGGGGAACTATGGCTACACCTTC. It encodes CASSSQGNYGYTF.

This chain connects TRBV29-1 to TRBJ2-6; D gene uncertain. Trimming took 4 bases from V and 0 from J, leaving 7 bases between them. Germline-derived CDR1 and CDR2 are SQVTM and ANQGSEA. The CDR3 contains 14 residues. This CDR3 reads CSVGHDSGANVLTF. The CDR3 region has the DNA TGCAGCGTTGGACACGACTCTGGGGCCAACGTCCTGACTTTC. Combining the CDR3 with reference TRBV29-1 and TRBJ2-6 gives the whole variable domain SAVISQKPSRDICQRGTSLTIQCQVDSQVTMMFWYRQQPGQSLTLIATANQGSEATYESGFVIDKFPISRPNLTFSTLTVSNMSPEDSSIYLCSVGHDSGANVLTFGAGSRLTVL.

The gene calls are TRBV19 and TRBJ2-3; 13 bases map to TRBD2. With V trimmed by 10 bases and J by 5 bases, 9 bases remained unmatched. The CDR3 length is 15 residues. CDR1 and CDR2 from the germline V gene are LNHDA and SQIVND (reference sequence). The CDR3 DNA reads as TGTGCCACCTCCGGGACTAGCGGGAAAGGAGATACGCAGTATTTT. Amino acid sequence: CATSGTSGKGDTQYF.

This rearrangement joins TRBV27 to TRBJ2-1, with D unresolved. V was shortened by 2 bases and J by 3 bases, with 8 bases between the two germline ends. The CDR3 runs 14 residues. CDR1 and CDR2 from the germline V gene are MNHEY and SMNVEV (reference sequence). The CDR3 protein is CASSLQEHYNEQFF. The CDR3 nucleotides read TGTGCCAGCAGTTTACAGGAACACTACAATGAGCAGTTCTTC.

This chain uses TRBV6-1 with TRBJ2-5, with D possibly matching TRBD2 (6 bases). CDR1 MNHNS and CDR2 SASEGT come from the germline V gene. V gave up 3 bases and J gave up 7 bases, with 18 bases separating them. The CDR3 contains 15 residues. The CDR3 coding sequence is TGTGCCAGCAGTGATCAGGAGGGGCTGATTGGGACCCAGTACTTC. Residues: CASSDQEGLIGTQYF.

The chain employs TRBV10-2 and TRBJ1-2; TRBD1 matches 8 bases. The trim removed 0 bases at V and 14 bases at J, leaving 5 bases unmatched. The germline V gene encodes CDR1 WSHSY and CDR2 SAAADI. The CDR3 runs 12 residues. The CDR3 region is CASSESTGGWTF. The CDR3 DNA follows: TGCGCCAGCAGTGAGTCAACAGGGGGATGGACCTTC.

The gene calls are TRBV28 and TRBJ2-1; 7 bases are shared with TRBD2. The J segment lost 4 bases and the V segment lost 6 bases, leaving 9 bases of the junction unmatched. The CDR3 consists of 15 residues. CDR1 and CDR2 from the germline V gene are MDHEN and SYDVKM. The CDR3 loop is CASRLPGLPYNEQFF. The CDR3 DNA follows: TGTGCCAGCAGACTACCGGGACTACCTTACAATGAGCAGTTCTTC.

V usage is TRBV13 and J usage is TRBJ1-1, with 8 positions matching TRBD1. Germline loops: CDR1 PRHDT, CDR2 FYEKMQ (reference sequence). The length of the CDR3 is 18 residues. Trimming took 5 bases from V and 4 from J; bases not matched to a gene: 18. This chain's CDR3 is CASSAMTGVLAYSTEAFF. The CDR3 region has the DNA TGTGCCAGCAGCGCGATGACAGGGGTCCTCGCCTATAGCACTGAAGCTTTCTTT.

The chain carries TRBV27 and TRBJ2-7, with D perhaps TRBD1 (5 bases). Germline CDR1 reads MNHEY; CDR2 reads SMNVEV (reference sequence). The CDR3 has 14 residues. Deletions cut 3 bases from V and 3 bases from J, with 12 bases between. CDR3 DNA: TGTGCCAGCAGTTTGCAGGACAACGGCTACGAGCAGTACTTC. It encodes CASSLQDNGYEQYF.

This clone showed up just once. The CDR3, as DNA: TGTGCCAGCAGCTTACTAGCGTCAAGGACCGGGGAGCTGTTTTTT. Translated, it gives CASSLLASRTGELFF. The rearrangement uses TRBV11-2 and TRBJ2-2; possibly TRBD2 for D (6 bases). The CDR3 runs 15 residues. Germline CDR1 and CDR2: SGHAT and FQNNGV. V was clipped by 2 bases and J by 5 bases, with 12 bases between them.

The CDR3 sequence: CASSLKPGTRSDTQYF. The CDR3 DNA is TGTGCCAGCAGTTTAAAACCCGGGACAAGGTCAGATACGCAGTATTTT. The chain carries TRBV27 and TRBJ2-3, with TRBD1 as a possible D gene (6 bases). The ends were cut back, 2 bases at V and 4 bases at J, with 16 bases in the middle. Looked up from germline, CDR1 is MNHEY and CDR2 is SMNVEV (reference sequence). This CDR3 has 16 amino acids.

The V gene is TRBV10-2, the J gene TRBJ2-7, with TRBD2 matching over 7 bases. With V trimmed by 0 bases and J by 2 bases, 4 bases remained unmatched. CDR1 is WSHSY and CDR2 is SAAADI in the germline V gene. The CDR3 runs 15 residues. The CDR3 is CASSESGLAAYEQYF. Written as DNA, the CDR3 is TGCGCCAGCAGTGAGTCGGGGCTAGCGGCCTACGAGCAGTACTTC.

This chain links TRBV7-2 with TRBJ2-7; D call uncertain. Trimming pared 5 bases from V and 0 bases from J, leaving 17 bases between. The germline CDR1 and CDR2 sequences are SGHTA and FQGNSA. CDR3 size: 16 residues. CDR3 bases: TGTGCCAGCAGCCCATACAATTTGGTAACCTCCTACGAGCAGTACTTC. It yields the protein CASSPYNLVTSYEQYF.

CDR3 coding DNA: TGCGCCAGCGGGGAGGGAACGAGCACCGGGGAGCTGTTTTTT. Residues: CASGEGTSTGELFF. The rearrangement joins TRBV5-1 to TRBJ2-2; 7 bases fit TRBD2. With V trimmed by 7 bases and J by 4 bases, 7 bases remained unmatched. CDR1 SGHRS and CDR2 YFSETQ come from the germline V gene. The CDR3 is 14 amino acids.